This T cell receptor beta chain was captured in a study of regulatory T cells in long-lasting Graves disease (dated by TCRdb to about 2021). Regarding the complete study: Patients with newly diagnosed Graves' disease had been on antithyroid drugs for under 3 months. This study used TCR sequencing and RNA sequencing of peripheral blood to compare persistent Graves' disease patients against newly diagnosed Graves' disease patients. The study was conducted in China and was registered as a clinical trial. A total of around 33 samples underwent TCR sequencing, from roughly 13 patients with persistent Graves' disease and 20 or so patients with newly diagnosed Graves' disease. Study-wide conclusions, independent of this receptor: TRBV28, TRBJ1-2 and TRBJ2-5 were preferentially used in persistent disease, while TRBV20-1 and TRBJ2-1 were favored in newly diagnosed disease. Patients with persistent disease shared more public clonotypes (under 3,000) than newly diagnosed patients did (966). As a limitation, the authors acknowledged that the small sample size may reduce accuracy. The study examined only peripheral blood because the primary lesion, thyroid tissue, could not be accessed. Sequencing and analysis were limited to the TCR beta chain. Persistent Graves' disease patients showed lower TCR Shannon entropy and fewer highly expanded clones than newly diagnosed patients, suggesting clonal expansion.

Taken with the paper, the label for time point translates to: newly diagnosed GD, antithyroid drugs for less than 3 months. RNA was extracted from PBMCs in TRIzol for both TCR sequencing and RNA sequencing. The diagnosis of Graves' disease followed American Thyroid Association guidelines. Patients were recruited from an endocrinology department in Xi'an, China. Each patient gave 7.5 to 10 milliliters of peripheral blood, collected in an EDTA anticoagulant tube. PBMCs were isolated by Ficoll Paque Plus density gradient separation without further T cell sorting. An Agilent 2100 Bioanalyzer and agarose gel were used to assess RNA quality, and a NanoDrop 2000 was used to measure RNA concentration. The library was obtained by multiplex PCR. The listed sequencing device is Illumina HiSeq 4000. iRepertoire HTBI primers and Arm-PCR amplification of CDR3 regions were used to construct TCR beta libraries. Gel purification was performed on PCR products prior to sequencing. Under the source paper's analysis protocol: Across samples, around 62 TRBV and roughly 13 TRBJ segments were identified and used for gene usage analysis of CDR3 amino acid clonotypes. COPE and FqMerger were used to merge filtered high-quality paired reads into contigs. BLAST was used to align contigs to the IMGT TRBV, TRBD and TRBJ reference genes, and CDR3 was defined following IMGT. Any clonotype with a frequency above 0.1% was counted as a highly expanded clone. Shannon entropy was used to measure repertoire diversity, and the Gini coefficient was used to measure V-J evenness. Clonotypes shared by more than one individual were considered public. The raw public data were reprocessed by TCRdb itself: fastp quality trimming at Q25, MiXCR clonotype calling, in-frame beta chains only. When rows share a CDR3 protein, they turn into one entry using the most common DNA and genes. The V and J calls and clone size come from TCRdb's table, not from the authors' own analysis. The sample yields about 310,000 distinct CDR3 sequences; under 20% were counted once. The ten most abundant clones make up more than 35% of the sample.

This clonotype was observed many times. Its binding antigen is unknown. No clone much larger than this one lies a single base away; base qualities are absent. The CDR3 runs 13 amino acids, cysteine and phenylalanine included. Of the read, only the CDR3 DNA is kept; its 39 bases are in frame from base 1. Based on the germline V gene (reference sequence), the CDR1 and CDR2 sequences are GTSNPN and SVGIG. The sequencing used peripheral blood mononuclear cells (PBMCs), collected at new diagnosis, from a patient treated with antithyroid drugs. The sequence was obtained from a female donor with Graves disease. The receptor chain draws on TRBV30 and TRBJ2-2; the D gene is not confidently resolved. In nucleotides, the sequence is TGTGCACGGCGAACTCGTCGGACCGGGGAGCTGTTTTTT. It translates to CARRTRRTGELFF.